The next 28 T cell receptor beta chains were all read from a single sample in a study of shared clonotypes between healthy human individuals. Naive CD8 cells were CD45RO-negative, positively selected for CCR7, excluding terminally differentiated effector memory CD45RA+ cells. Clones were sequenced by immunoSEQ multiplex PCR, and TCRdb holds only the in-frame ones, with some missing. This sample yields around 2.1 million clones, of which approximately 94% are seen a single time; 1.5% to 2% belongs to the top ten. Sequences were obtained from naive CD8+ T cells from PBMCs. All receptors derive from a man aged 18 to 35 in good health. Some clones in this sample may be carry-over from other donors' samples.

V usage is TRBV6-1 and J usage is TRBJ2-7, with 11 bases aligning to TRBD1. Germline CDR1 reads MNHNS; CDR2 reads SASEGT. Unmatched junction bases numbered 7, after V lost 7 bases and J lost 5 bases. The CDR3 length is 14 residues. The CDR3 protein is CASTPGTGGDEQYF. CDR3 in DNA: TGTGCCAGCACCCCCGGGACAGGGGGAGACGAGCAGTACTTC.

DNA of the CDR3: TGTGCCAGCAGCCCTCGGACAACCATGAACACTGAAGCTTTCTTT. Translated: CASSPRTTMNTEAFF. The rearrangement uses TRBV5-4 and TRBJ1-1; D is perhaps TRBD1 (5 bases). Germline V CDR1 and CDR2: SGHNT, YYREEE (reference sequence). The CDR3 sequence is 15 residues long. V was clipped by 4 bases and J by 0 bases, with 13 bases between them.

The rearrangement joins TRBV13 to TRBJ2-5; 8 nucleotides match TRBD1. From germline, CDR1 is PRHDT and CDR2 FYEKMQ (reference sequence). Germline trimming cut 5 bases from V and 5 bases from J; bases unmatched to any gene: 10. This CDR3 is 15 amino acids long. CDR3 nucleotides: TGTGCCAGCAGCCCCCGGACAGGGAAGGGCGAGACCCAGTACTTC. It codes for CASSPRTGKGETQYF.

CDR3 in DNA: TGTGCCAGCAGCTTGGTTACTGGGAGCTCCTACGAGCAGTACTTC. Its protein product is CASSLVTGSSYEQYF. This rearrangement joins TRBV5-6 to TRBJ2-7; perhaps TRBD2 as D (5 bases). Trimming cost V 0 bases and J 0 bases, with 10 bases left between them. Germline V gene data show CDR1 as SGHDT and CDR2 as YYEEEE. This CDR3 region has 15 residues.

The chain links TRBV7-2 to TRBJ2-3; D possibly corresponds to TRBD2 (6 bases). The CDR3 has 15 amino acids. Per the germline V gene, CDR1 is SGHTA and CDR2 is FQGNSA. The V end was cut by 4 bases, the J end by 5 bases, with 16 bases between. This CDR3 reads CASSSPEGRGDTQYF. DNA of the CDR3: TGTGCCAGCAGCTCCCCGGAAGGGCGGGGAGATACGCAGTATTTT.

The chain links TRBV19 to TRBJ2-6, with D unresolved. Germline CDR1 and CDR2: LNHDA and SQIVND (reference sequence). The CDR3 has 15 amino acids. Trimming shortened V by 1 base and J by 0 bases, and 4 bases separated the two germline ends. DNA for the CDR3: TGTGCCAGTAGTATAGGACGCTCTGGGGCCAACGTCCTGACTTTC. Translating gives CASSIGRSGANVLTF.

The genes are TRBV6-5 and TRBJ2-7, with D perhaps matching TRBD1 (6 bases). In germline, CDR1 is MNHEY, CDR2 SVGAGI. The CDR3 contains 14 residues. The V end lost 5 bases, the J end lost 6 bases, and 17 bases lay between the germline ends. The CDR3, as DNA: TGTGCCAGCAGTGCGAACGGGACACCGGGCGAGCAGTACTTC. Protein product: CASSANGTPGEQYF.

The chain combines TRBV13 with TRBJ2-7; 7 bases map to TRBD2. The trim removed 6 bases at V and 4 bases at J, leaving 9 bases unmatched. Looked up from germline, CDR1 is PRHDT and CDR2 is FYEKMQ (reference sequence). The CDR3 covers 14 residues. For the CDR3, the DNA is TGTGCCAGCAGGCCTCGGGGGGTGGGATACGAGCAGTACTTC. Encoded protein: CASRPRGVGYEQYF. Using reference TRBV13 and TRBJ2-7 for the parts outside the CDR3, the full variable domain is AAGVIQSPRHLIKEKRETATLKCYPIPRHDTVYWYQQGPGQDPQFLISFYEKMQSDKGSIPDRFSAQQFSDYHSELNMSSLELGDSALYFCASRPRGVGYEQYFGPGTRLTVT.

This clone was detected only once. The V call is TRBV27, the J call TRBJ1-4, with TRBD1 as a possible D gene (6 bases). CDR1 and CDR2 from the germline V gene are MNHEY and SMNVEV (reference sequence). CDR3 length equals 17 residues. V lost 5 bases and J lost 4, with 20 bases in between. The CDR3 sequence is CASSLQWGATFNEKLFF. The CDR3 region has the DNA TGTGCCAGCAGTCTCCAATGGGGGGCGACCTTTAATGAAAAACTGTTTTTT.

This clone was seen once. The chain recombines TRBV2 with TRBJ2-1; D gene ambiguous. The CDR3 loop spans 14 amino acids. Trimming left V 9 bases short and J 6 bases short, with 18 bases between. CDR1 and CDR2 from the germline V gene are SNHLY and FYNNEI. The CDR3 sequence: CARDVSPSVNEQFF. The CDR3 nucleotides read TGTGCCAGAGACGTATCTCCCTCCGTCAATGAGCAGTTCTTC.

For this clone: The junction departs from germline at one end; a sequencing error may be responsible. The genes are TRBV5-1 and TRBJ2-7; TRBD1 might be the D (5 bases). The CDR3 loop spans 14 amino acids. The germline CDR1 and CDR2 sequences are SGHRS and YFSETQ. This CDR3 reads CASRLGPDPSEQYF. CDR3 nucleotides: TGCGCCAGCAGATTGGGGCCTGATCCGAGCGAGCAGTACTTC.

The chain employs TRBV15 and TRBJ2-2; TRBD1 matches at 8 bases. V lost 8 bases and J lost 0; bases outside the gene matches: 2. Germline-derived CDR1 and CDR2 are LNHNV and YYDKDF (reference sequence). There are 14 residues in the CDR3. The CDR3 region is CATGDRTNTGELFF. Here the CDR3 DNA reads TGTGCCACCGGGGACAGGACGAACACCGGGGAGCTGTTTTTT.

The V and J genes are TRBV7-2 and TRBJ1-2, with D possibly TRBD1 on 6 matching bases. With 5 bases removed from V and 8 bases from J, the gap between germline ends came to 24 bases. The germline V gene encodes CDR1 SGHTA and CDR2 FQGNSA. This CDR3 spans 16 amino acids. CDR3 coding DNA: TGTGCCAGCAGCCCGCTTAGTGGGATTACAGGGTACGGCTACACCTTC. It is translated as CASSPLSGITGYGYTF.

This chain links TRBV10-2 with TRBJ2-5; D may be TRBD1 (6 bases). Trimming cost V 6 bases and J 3 bases, with 11 bases left between them. Germline CDR1 is WSHSY and CDR2 is SAAADI. The CDR3 is 13 residues long. The CDR3: CASRDREKETQYF. CDR3 DNA: TGCGCCAGCAGGGACAGAGAAAAAGAGACCCAGTACTTC.

V gene TRBV30 combines with J gene TRBJ2-7; 9 bases agree with TRBD2. The CDR3 sequence is 14 residues long. The germline gives CDR1 GTSNPN, CDR2 SVGIG (reference sequence). Trimming took 4 bases from V and 1 from J; bases not matched to a gene: 5. The CDR3 region has the DNA TGTGCCTGGACTAGCGGGGCCGGTTCCTACGAGCAGTACTTC. Translated: CAWTSGAGSYEQYF.

The chain employs TRBV6-1 and TRBJ2-5; 7 positions match TRBD2. Trimming at V came to 6 bases and at J to 7 bases, leaving 2 bases not matched to a gene. Germline loops: CDR1 MNHNS, CDR2 SASEGT. The CDR3 sequence is 11 residues long. The CDR3 DNA sequence: TGTGCCAGCAGACCGGGGGGGACCCAGTACTTC. It is translated as CASRPGGTQYF.

The chain is built from TRBV4-1 and TRBJ2-1; 8 nucleotides match TRBD2. V trimming: 1 base; J trimming: 7 bases; junction bases outside the gene matches: 6. The CDR3 loop spans 15 amino acids. Germline loops: CDR1 MGHRA, CDR2 YSYEKL. The CDR3 loop reads CASSQVREGWNEQFF. The CDR3 DNA is TGCGCCAGCAGCCAAGTACGGGAGGGATGGAATGAGCAGTTCTTC.

The CDR3 nucleotides read TGTGCCAGCAGTCCGGGAGCGGCAGATACGCAGTATTTT. This sequence encodes CASSPGAADTQYF. The chain employs TRBV7-3 and TRBJ2-3; D is perhaps TRBD2 (6 bases). From germline, CDR1 is SGHTA and CDR2 FQGTGA. With 6 bases removed from V and 4 bases from J, the gap between germline ends came to 11 bases. CDR3 size: 13 residues.

The gene calls are TRBV5-1 and TRBJ1-2, with 9 bases lining up with TRBD1. CDR3 length equals 14 residues. The V segment lost 2 bases and the J segment 8 bases; nucleotides outside the gene matches: 7. Germline V gene lookup returns CDR1 SGHRS and CDR2 YFSETQ. The chain's CDR3 is CASSLRQGVDGYTF. CDR3 in DNA: TGCGCCAGCAGCTTAAGACAGGGGGTTGACGGCTACACCTTC. Based on the CDR3 plus reference TRBV5-1 and TRBJ1-2, the full variable domain is KAGVTQTPRYLIKTRGQQVTLSCSPISGHRSVSWYQQTPGQGLQFLFEYFSETQRNKGNFPGRFSGRQFSNSRSEMNVSTLELGDSALYLCASSLRQGVDGYTFGSGTRLTVV.

The chain uses TRBV18 and TRBJ2-7; 7 nucleotides match TRBD1. The CDR3 is made up of 16 amino acids. V shed 8 bases and J 0 bases; nucleotides not matched to a gene: 13. Germline CDR1 is KGHSH and CDR2 is LQKENI. CDR3 bases: TGTGCCAGCCTAGACCGATATGACAGGGCCTCCTACGAGCAGTACTTC. It is translated as CASLDRYDRASYEQYF.

This clone was seen just once. V is TRBV28 and J is TRBJ2-7; 9 bases map to TRBD2. From germline, CDR1 is MDHEN and CDR2 SYDVKM. CDR3 size: 14 residues. Trimming took 7 bases from V and 0 from J; bases not matched to a gene: 4. The CDR3 nucleotides read TGTGCCAGCACGCTAGCGGGAAGCTCCTACGAGCAGTACTTC. It encodes CASTLAGSSYEQYF.

The chain uses TRBV6-1 and TRBJ2-7, with no clear D. The CDR3 contains 17 residues. The ends were cut back, 0 bases at V and 1 base at J, with 16 bases in the middle. The germline V gene encodes CDR1 MNHNS and CDR2 SASEGT. The CDR3 sequence: CASSEASLSLRSYEQYF. CDR3 in DNA: TGTGCCAGCAGTGAAGCGTCACTGTCGCTTCGTTCCTACGAGCAGTACTTC.

The gene calls are TRBV28 and TRBJ2-3, with D possibly TRBD1 on 7 matching bases. CDR1 and CDR2 from the germline V gene are MDHEN and SYDVKM. Trimming shortened V by 6 bases and J by 3 bases, and 16 bases separated the two germline ends. The CDR3 spans 15 residues. CDR3 in amino acids: CASSARGAGTDTQYF. CDR3 in DNA: TGTGCCAGCAGCGCCAGGGGGGCTGGGACAGATACGCAGTATTTT.

As regards this clone: Other nucleotide sequences in the sample specify the same CDR3. V gene TRBV5-1 combines with J gene TRBJ1-3; no reliable D call. Trimming removed 4 bases at V and 0 bases at J, with 5 bases between. Per the germline V gene, CDR1 is SGHRS and CDR2 is YFSETQ. CDR3 length equals 13 residues. This CDR3 reads CASSLDSGNTIYF. In nucleotides, the CDR3 is TGCGCCAGCAGCCTCGACTCTGGAAACACCATATATTTT.

The chain couples TRBV9 to TRBJ2-2, with D uncertain. Germline CDR1 SGDLS, CDR2 YYNGEE. V lost 3 bases and J 4 bases, leaving 13 bases between the germline ends. The CDR3 length is 15 residues. The CDR3 spells CASSGNPGATGELFF. The CDR3 DNA reads TGTGCCAGCAGCGGAAACCCCGGCGCCACCGGGGAGCTGTTTTTT.

J is TRBJ2-1 and V is TRBV7-2, with 10 bases that match TRBD2. V was pared by 4 bases and J by 8 bases, with 8 bases of the junction left unmatched. CDR1 SGHTA and CDR2 FQGNSA come from the germline V gene. The CDR3 extends over 15 amino acids. CDR3 nucleotides: TGTGCCAGCAGCTGGTTAGCGGGAGGATGGGATGAGCAGTTCTTC. Its translation: CASSWLAGGWDEQFF.

V and J are TRBV15 and TRBJ2-2; D ambiguous. The CDR3 covers 15 residues. CDR1 is LNHNV, CDR2 YYDKDF, per germline (reference sequence). V was clipped by 1 base and J by 6 bases, with 12 bases between them. In DNA form, the CDR3 reads TGTGCCACCAGCAGAGGCCCTCAACGTCCCGGGGAGCTGTTTTTT. Its protein product is CATSRGPQRPGELFF.

The rearrangement joins TRBV27 to TRBJ1-1, with a possible D match to TRBD1 (5 bases). The CDR3 covers 11 residues. V was trimmed by 8 bases and J by 7 bases, leaving 11 bases between them. In germline, CDR1 is MNHEY, CDR2 SMNVEV (reference sequence). The CDR3 coding sequence is TGTGCCAGCTGGTTCGGGGGTGAAGCTTTCTTT. It encodes CASWFGGEAFF.